These 16 T cell receptor beta chains were all obtained from the same sample, sequenced in a study of CD8+ T cells in alopecia areata (dated by TCRdb to the late 2010s). The sample's time point label, in plain terms: 4 weeks on oral tofacitinib. Interpreted using the paper, the treatment or condition label stands for: oral pan-JAK inhibitor, 5-10 mg twice daily. Library creation used the immunoSEQ multiplex PCR assay. For TCR sequencing, RNA was extracted from every sample and reverse transcribed into cDNA to serve as template. Here the immuneACCESS table is served through TCRdb, limited to in-frame sequences with V and J called. Missing clones are a known gap in these copies; in checked studies unresolved V genes cover under half, and the rest lacks a known reason. Within this sample are about 160,000 clones, with less than 70% of them counted one time only. In total, the top ten clones hold about 0.94% of the sample.

The sample in question was CD4+ T cells sorted from blood, obtained at week 4, from a patient treated with tofacitinib. The receptors shown here come from a human donor with alopecia areata.

The chain carries TRBV6-5 and TRBJ1-2; TRBD1 matches at 7 bases. CDR1 is MNHEY, CDR2 SVGAGI, per germline. Germline trimming cut 3 bases from V and 5 bases from J; bases unmatched to any gene: 6. The CDR3 totals 14 residues. The CDR3 here is CASSYATGKYGYTF. Here the CDR3 DNA reads TGTGCCAGCAGTTATGCGACAGGGAAATATGGCTACACCTTC.

The chain carries TRBV19 and TRBJ2-5, with a possible D match to TRBD1 (5 bases). V was shortened by 5 bases and J by 4 bases, with 14 bases between the two germline ends. Germline V CDR1 and CDR2: LNHDA, SQIVND (reference sequence). The CDR3 has 14 residues. The CDR3, as DNA: TGTGCCAGTAGTCTGGACAACCGGGCAGAGACCCAGTACTTC. Translated, it gives CASSLDNRAETQYF.

The chain recombines TRBV5-6 with TRBJ1-5, with 7 bases aligning to TRBD1. CDR1 and CDR2 from the germline V gene are SGHDT and YYEEEE. The CDR3 extends over 14 amino acids. Trimming cost V 0 bases and J 7 bases; bases outside gene matches: 4. For the CDR3, the DNA is TGTGCCAGCAGCTTGGAAGGGGGCCTCCAGCCCCAGCATTTT. It specifies CASSLEGGLQPQHF.

In this sample, this clone turned up a few times. The V call is TRBV7-9, the J call TRBJ2-5; 13 nucleotides line up with TRBD2. Per the germline V gene, CDR1 is SEHNR and CDR2 is FQNEAQ (reference sequence). The trim removed 4 bases at V and 2 bases at J, leaving 4 bases unmatched. The CDR3 contains 16 residues. DNA for the CDR3: TGTGCCAGCAGCTACCGGACTAGCGGGGGACAAGAGACCCAGTACTTC. Translation: CASSYRTSGGQETQYF.

The rearrangement uses TRBV29-1 and TRBJ1-2; 7 bases match TRBD1. The CDR3 consists of 11 residues. The germline V gene has CDR1 SQVTM and CDR2 ANQGSEA. Trimming at V came to 6 bases and at J to 6 bases, leaving 4 bases not matched to a gene. The CDR3: CSVIQGNGYTF. The CDR3, as DNA: TGCAGCGTGATACAGGGGAATGGCTACACCTTC.

This sequence joins TRBV7-9 and TRBJ1-2; TRBD1 aligns across 7 bases. The germline V gene encodes CDR1 SEHNR and CDR2 FQNEAQ (reference sequence). The CDR3 consists of 14 residues. J gave up 3 bases and V 3 bases, and 4 bases lay outside the gene matches. Here the CDR3 reads CASSFPGQHYGYTF. Here the CDR3 DNA reads TGTGCCAGCAGCTTTCCGGGACAGCACTATGGCTACACCTTC.

The chain uses TRBV30 and TRBJ2-7; D possibly corresponds to TRBD1 (6 bases). The CDR3 runs 13 residues. Trimming stripped 2 bases from V and 2 bases from J, with 10 bases between. CDR1 and CDR2 from the germline V gene are GTSNPN and SVGIG (reference sequence). The chain's CDR3 is CAWSRDTPYEQYF. In DNA, the CDR3 is TGTGCCTGGAGTAGGGACACCCCCTACGAGCAGTACTTC.

CDR3 residues: CASSTHHEQFF. CDR3 DNA sequence: TGTGCCAGCAGCACTCACCATGAGCAGTTCTTC. The chain is built from TRBV11-2 and TRBJ2-1; D call uncertain. The CDR3 extends over 11 amino acids. Germline V lookup: CDR1 SGHAT, CDR2 FQNNGV. Between the trimmed V and J ends, which lost 5 bases and 8 bases, there was a span of 7 bases.

This chain links TRBV29-1 with TRBJ2-1, with 9 positions matching TRBD1. CDR3 size: 15 residues. Trimming at V came to 4 bases and at J to 5 bases, leaving 9 bases not matched to a gene. Germline-derived CDR1 and CDR2 are SQVTM and ANQGSEA. The CDR3 sequence: CSVADRDRVNNEQFF. CDR3 DNA: TGCAGCGTTGCCGACCGGGACAGGGTGAACAATGAGCAGTTCTTC.

The rearrangement joins TRBV2 to TRBJ1-2; D call uncertain. CDR3 length equals 11 residues. The germline V gene encodes CDR1 SNHLY and CDR2 FYNNEI. The V end lost 6 bases, the J end lost 4 bases, and 6 bases lay between the germline ends. The CDR3 here is CASRVGYGYTF. In nucleotides, the CDR3 is TGTGCCAGCAGGGTGGGCTATGGCTACACCTTC. Full variable domain (remainder filled in from reference TRBV2 and TRBJ1-2): EPEVTQTPSHQVTQMGQEVILRCVPISNHLYFYWYRQILGQKVEFLVSFYNNEISEKSEIFDDQFSVERPDGSNFTLKIRSTKLEDSAMYFCASRVGYGYTFGSGTRLTVV.

This clone was detected once. V is TRBV30 and J is TRBJ2-3; 7 positions agree with TRBD2. CDR3 length: 13 residues. Germline lookup yields CDR1 GTSNPN and CDR2 SVGIG (reference sequence). With V trimmed by 5 bases and J by 0 bases, 2 bases remained unmatched. CDR3 coding DNA: TGTGCCTGGGGGAGGGCTAGCACAGATACGCAGTATTTT. This sequence encodes CAWGRASTDTQYF.

Only a few counts were recorded for this clone. The chain combines TRBV29-1 with TRBJ2-3; 8 bases align to TRBD1. The CDR3 has 17 residues. The ends lost 1 base at V and 2 bases at J; junction bases unmatched: 11. From germline, CDR1 is SQVTM and CDR2 ANQGSEA. The CDR3 nucleotides are TGCAGCGTTGAAGGAATCCCGGGACAGGATCTCACAGATACGCAGTATTTT. It is translated as CSVEGIPGQDLTDTQYF.

V is TRBV29-1 and J is TRBJ2-1; D unclear. Germline V CDR1 and CDR2: SQVTM, ANQGSEA. The CDR3 is made up of 10 amino acids. Trimming took 7 bases from V and 3 from J, leaving 4 bases between them. Here the CDR3 reads CSGYYNEQFF. DNA for the CDR3: TGCAGCGGATACTACAATGAGCAGTTCTTC.

This chain joins TRBV4-2 and TRBJ2-3, with D unresolved. The germline gives CDR1 LGHNA, CDR2 YNFKEQ. The V and J ends lost 0 bases and 6 bases respectively, with 13 bases between them. The length of the CDR3 is 15 residues. The DNA for the CDR3 is TGTGCCAGCAGCCAAGATCAAGGAAGGGCCGATACGCAGTATTTT. Protein sequence: CASSQDQGRADTQYF.

This clone was found a few times. The chain uses TRBV29-1 and TRBJ2-3; D is unresolved. Trimming left V 4 bases short and J 0 bases short, with 8 bases between. CDR1 SQVTM and CDR2 ANQGSEA come from the germline V gene. The CDR3 is made up of 13 amino acids. The CDR3 spells CSVALGSTDTQYF. CDR3 coding DNA: TGCAGCGTTGCCTTGGGGAGCACAGATACGCAGTATTTT.

This chain uses TRBV30 with TRBJ2-5, with D perhaps matching TRBD2 (5 bases). V gave up 0 bases and J gave up 5 bases, with 13 bases separating them. Germline V gives CDR1 GTSNPN, CDR2 SVGIG (reference sequence). The CDR3 length is 14 residues. CDR3 amino acids: CAWSVKRRSETQYF. The CDR3 DNA reads TGTGCCTGGAGTGTAAAGCGGAGGTCGGAGACCCAGTACTTC.